The source of this T cell receptor (beta chain) is a study of blood T cell repertoires in COVID-19 (TCRdb year 2020). In the study overall: Samples covering the acute and convalescent phases of COVID-19 were provided by collaborators in the United States, Italy and Spain. The prospective study material was composed of cDNA or gDNA derived from T cells, B-cell-depleted T cells, or PBMCs. The dataset comprised deeply sampled blood TCRbeta repertoires from subjects exposed to, actively infected with, or recovered from COVID-19. The repertoires were released in a freely available public database meant as a resource for research on the immune response to SARS-CoV-2. The samples were drawn from the first 160 participants of the ongoing ImmuneRACE study and from over a thousand subjects provided by 6 global collaborators. Nearly every sample came with metadata listing a de-identified subject ID, COVID-19 status, age in years and sex. Where available, HLA class I and class II types were obtained from metadata supplied by the sample provider rather than from assay-based typing. Paper-wide results and their limitations: Clinical and demographic metadata were provided uncurated, with the amount varying by source and participant.

Of note for this clone: Its antigen remains undetermined. No much larger clonotype is one base removed from it; base qualities were not supplied.

From cysteine to phenylalanine, the CDR3 is 19 amino acids long. Only the CDR3 DNA is retained, 57 bases long and in frame from the first base. V trim: 4 bases; J trim: 6 bases; unmatched bases: 20. The germline V gene (reference sequence) sets CDR1 to SGHNT and CDR2 to YYREEE. The collaborating institutions used their own protocols to collect whole blood in K2EDTA tubes. For TCRbeta analysis, collaborators shipped samples as frozen whole blood, isolated PBMCs, or DNA extracted from either of those sample types. TCRbeta CDR3 regions were amplified from genomic DNA using the immunoSEQ Assay, a bias-controlled multiplex PCR. As for how the authors treated the data: Nucleated cell counts per sample were estimated from amplification of reference gene primers within the assay. To quantify the absolute abundance of each unique TCRbeta CDR3 rearrangement, sequence reads were collapsed and filtered. Productive Simpson clonality was computed per sample as the square root of Simpson's diversity index over productive rearrangements. Here the immuneACCESS table is served through TCRdb, limited to in-frame sequences with V and J called. Missing clones are a known gap in these copies; in checked studies unresolved V genes cover under half, and the rest lacks a known reason. The DNA gave D and trimming, while V, J and clone size come from that table. The sample yields over 200,000 clones; 65% to 90% were counted once. About 5% of the sample rests with the top ten.

The rearranged segments are TRBV5-4 and TRBJ2-3; TRBD1 fits 10 bases in the junction. This clonotype was sampled from a human donor in a cohort sampled during active COVID-19. Sequencing used peripheral blood. CDR3 reads: CASSNDRGLETSLGDTQYF. Read as DNA, the sequence is TGTGCCAGCAGCAACGACAGGGGGCTTGAGACTAGCCTAGGGGATACGCAGTATTTT.